The 23 T cell receptor beta chains below all came from one sample that was sequenced in a study of blood T cells in healthy people across ages. It was with a sample-barcoded 5' primer and a J-beta primer mix that a second PCR of about 7 to 12 cycles was run. TCRdb used MiXCR to reprocess the 5' RACE reads, holding one entry per CDR3 protein. Here the sample spans around 2 million distinct CDR3 sequences, more than 35% being singletons. The source material was blood. The origin of the receptors is a human donor in good health.

This chain connects TRBV15 to TRBJ2-1; tentatively, D is TRBD2 (6 bases). V lost 9 bases and J 4 bases, leaving 13 bases between the germline ends. The CDR3 sequence is 13 residues long. Germline V lookup: CDR1 LNHNV, CDR2 YYDKDF (reference sequence). The CDR3 loop reads CATNRDSYNEQFF. CDR3 coding DNA: TGTGCCACGAACCGGGACTCTTACAATGAGCAGTTCTTC.

This clonotype appeared many times. The rearrangement links TRBV20-1 to TRBJ2-3; weak D call: TRBD2 (7 bases). With 5 bases removed from V and 0 bases from J, the gap between germline ends came to 12 bases. CDR3 size: 14 residues. Germline assignment: CDR1 DFQATT and CDR2 SNEGSKA (reference sequence). The DNA of the CDR3 is TGCAGTGCTCAACGCGGGGGCAGCACAGATACGCAGTATTTT. Translation: CSAQRGGSTDTQYF.

This chain joins TRBV12-3 or TRBV12-4 and TRBJ2-5, with TRBD2 matching 7 bases. J gave up 12 bases and V 3 bases, and 10 bases lay outside the gene matches. The CDR3 has 13 amino acids. The CDR3 DNA follows: TGTGCCAGCAGTTTCTGGGGGGGAAACGAGAAGTACTTC. Residues: CASSFWGGNEKYF.

This clonotype occurred a few times. The chain uses TRBV6-2 or TRBV6-3 and TRBJ1-2; no clear D gene. Germline CDR1 MNHEY, CDR2 SVGEGT. V lost 4 bases, J lost 4 bases, and 7 bases lay in between. The CDR3 is 12 amino acids. The CDR3 DNA follows: TGTGCCAGCAGTTTAAATCGCTATGGCTACACCTTC. It codes for CASSLNRYGYTF.

A few counts support this clonotype. The chain couples TRBV29-1 to TRBJ2-7; D gene unclear. V lost 0 bases to trimming and J lost 5 bases, with 11 bases between them. The CDR3 runs 13 residues. Germline lookup yields CDR1 SQVTM and CDR2 ANQGSEA. CDR3 loop: CSVEEPNSHEQYF. CDR3 in DNA: TGCAGCGTTGAAGAGCCGAATAGCCACGAGCAGTACTTC.

This clonotype has only a few counts. This chain uses TRBV4-3 with TRBJ1-5; D call uncertain. This CDR3 is 15 amino acids long. The germline V and J ends were trimmed by 0 bases and 5 bases, with 11 bases remaining between them. Germline CDR1 LGHNA, CDR2 YSLEER. The CDR3 sequence: CASSQDDTNYQPQHF. The CDR3 coding sequence is TGCGCCAGCAGCCAAGACGACACCAATTATCAGCCCCAGCATTTT.

Note on this clonotype: The junction departs from the called germline gene at one end, perhaps through a read error. This rearrangement joins TRBV7-2 to TRBJ1-2; D is undetermined. The germline gives CDR1 SGHTA, CDR2 FQGNSA. The CDR3 length is 14 residues. In nucleotides, the CDR3 is TGTGCCGGCAGCTTATCTCTCGGAAACTATGGCTACACCTTC. Protein: CAGSLSLGNYGYTF.

This clonotype showed up just a few times. This chain joins TRBV6-5 and TRBJ2-1; 12 positions match TRBD2. Germline V gene lookup returns CDR1 MNHEY and CDR2 SVGAGI. This CDR3 region has 15 residues. The ends lost 6 bases at V and 4 bases at J; junction bases unmatched: 4. In DNA form, the CDR3 reads TGTGCCAGCAGGATGACTAGCGGGGGATACAATGAGCAGTTCTTC. As protein: CASRMTSGGYNEQFF.

This clonotype has a single count. The V gene is TRBV24-1, the J gene TRBJ2-4, with D possibly TRBD2 on 6 matching bases. Germline V CDR1 and CDR2: KGHDR, SFDVKD. The CDR3 sequence is 16 residues long. V was shortened by 3 bases and J by 13 bases, with 24 bases between the two germline ends. The CDR3 is CATSDPYIEDYNEQYF. CDR3 coding DNA: TGTGCCACCAGTGATCCCTACATCGAGGACTACAATGAGCAGTACTTC.

The chain joins TRBV20-1 to TRBJ2-3, with 8 bases that match TRBD2. Germline CDR1 reads DFQATT; CDR2 reads SNEGSKA (reference sequence). This CDR3 region has 15 residues. V lost 6 bases to trimming and J lost 6 bases; unmatched junction nucleotides: 14. The DNA for the CDR3 is TGCAGTGCCGCCGCCGCAAGCGGGGGAGACGATACGCAGTATTTT. It specifies CSAAAASGGDDTQYF.

J is TRBJ1-2 and V is TRBV7-9; tentatively, D is TRBD1 (6 bases). Between the trimmed V and J ends, which lost 5 bases and 6 bases, there was a span of 19 bases. There are 15 residues in the CDR3. Germline assignment: CDR1 SEHNR and CDR2 FQNEAQ (reference sequence). Here the CDR3 DNA reads TGTGCCAGCAGCCTAGGGGCGCCAGGGGTGGATGGCTACACCTTC. Protein: CASSLGAPGVDGYTF. The full variable domain, with the rest looked up from reference TRBV7-9 and TRBJ1-2, is DTGVSQNPRHKITKRGQNVTFRCDPISEHNRLYWYRQTLGQGPEFLTYFQNEAQLEKSRLLSDRFSAERPKGSFSTLEIQRTEQGDSAMYLCASSLGAPGVDGYTFGSGTRLTVV.

This clonotype was seen a handful of times. This rearrangement joins TRBV7-2 to TRBJ2-4; 13 positions match TRBD2. The CDR3 loop spans 17 amino acids. Losses at the gene ends were 5 bases for V and 1 base for J; bases not matched to a gene: 5. The V gene's germline CDR1 is SGHTA and CDR2 FQGNSA. The CDR3 here is CASSPPGLAGAKNIQYF. As DNA, the CDR3 is TGTGCCAGCAGCCCCCCGGGACTAGCGGGGGCCAAAAACATTCAGTACTTC.

The rearrangement joins TRBV4-2 to TRBJ1-5; a weak D match, TRBD1 (5 bases). CDR3 length equals 15 residues. Between the trimmed V and J ends, which lost 1 base and 4 bases, there was a span of 11 bases. Germline V gene data show CDR1 as LGHNA and CDR2 as YNFKEQ. The CDR3 region is CASSQGVAGNQPQHF. Written as DNA, the CDR3 is TGTGCCAGCAGCCAAGGAGTCGCAGGGAATCAGCCCCAGCATTTT.

The rearrangement uses TRBV2 and TRBJ1-2; 7 bases match TRBD1. Trimming took 5 bases from V and 8 from J; bases not matched to a gene: 8. Germline assignment: CDR1 SNHLY and CDR2 FYNNEI. The CDR3 totals 13 residues. DNA of the CDR3: TGTGCCAGCAGTTCGGACAGGACGATCGGCTACACCTTC. Translating gives CASSSDRTIGYTF.

On this clonotype itself: A much larger clone lies one base from this, so it may be a read error. V is TRBV5-5 and J is TRBJ1-4, with D uncertain. CDR1 and CDR2 (germline): SGHKS, YYEKEE (reference sequence). The CDR3 has 13 amino acids. The CDR3, as DNA: TGTGCCAGCAGCTCTTCCGGGAGTGGAAAACTGTCTTTT. Its protein is CASSSSGSGKLSF.

This clonotype was counted a few times. The chain has TRBV6-6 and TRBJ2-7; tentatively, D is TRBD2 (5 bases). V was pared by 6 bases and J by 10 bases, with 16 bases between. Germline lookup yields CDR1 MNHNY and CDR2 SVGAGI (reference sequence). The CDR3 has 12 amino acids. In nucleotides, the CDR3 is TGTGCCAGCAGCCACACCGGGGTTGACCAGTACTTC. Residues: CASSHTGVDQYF.

The chain carries TRBV6-6 and TRBJ1-4, with TRBD1 matching 8 bases. Germline CDR1 is MNHNY and CDR2 is SVGAGI (reference sequence). The junction had 8 bases not matched to a gene; V was cut back by 7 bases and J by 7 bases. This CDR3 is 14 amino acids long. CDR3 in amino acids: CASTYRDRTEKLFF. The CDR3 region has the DNA TGTGCCAGCACATACCGGGACAGGACTGAAAAACTGTTTTTT.

A word on this clonotype: One end of the junction is discordant with germline, which a read error may explain. This chain joins TRBV6-5 and TRBJ1-1; TRBD1 matches at 9 bases. Germline loops: CDR1 MNHEY, CDR2 SVGAGI. This CDR3 has 15 amino acids. The CDR3 loop reads CVSRITGGRNTEAFF. As DNA, the CDR3 is TGTGTCAGCAGGATTACAGGGGGCCGGAACACTGAAGCTTTCTTT.

Only a few counts were recorded for this clonotype. A read error may explain this, as a much larger clone is one base away. The chain carries TRBV10-2 and TRBJ1-2; 7 nucleotides line up with TRBD1. V trimming: 4 bases; J trimming: 4 bases; junction bases outside the gene matches: 6. There are 14 residues in the CDR3. CDR1 and CDR2 (germline): WSHSY, SAAADI. Written as DNA, the CDR3 is TGCGCCAGCAGTGGACAGGGAGATAGCTATGGCTACACCTTC. It is translated as CASSGQGDSYGYTF.

V usage is TRBV3-1 and J usage is TRBJ1-2; no definite D call. Trimming took 0 bases from V and 7 from J, leaving 15 bases between them. The germline CDR1 and CDR2 sequences are LGHDT and YNNKEL (reference sequence). This CDR3 comprises 15 residues. The CDR3 DNA reads TGTGCCAGCAGCCAAGAAGATAGTTGGACCGCTGGCTACACCTTC. Translating it yields CASSQEDSWTAGYTF.

The chain carries TRBV15 and TRBJ2-1; 7 bases match TRBD2. There are 13 residues in the CDR3. Germline V gives CDR1 LNHNV, CDR2 YYDKDF (reference sequence). The V gene end was trimmed by 6 bases and the J gene end by 8 bases; junction bases not matched to a gene: 7. DNA of the CDR3: TGTGCCACCAGTCTGGGGGGGTGGGATGAGCAGTTCTTC. It translates to CATSLGGWDEQFF. Looking up the rest from reference TRBV15 and TRBJ2-1 gives the full variable domain: DAMVIQNPRYQVTQFGKPVTLSCSQTLNHNVMYWYQQKSSQAPKLLFHYYDKDFNNEADTPDNFQSRRPNTSFCFLDIRSPGLGDTAMYLCATSLGGWDEQFFGPGTRLTVL.

The chain uses TRBV9 and TRBJ2-3; the D gene could be TRBD1 or TRBD2 (5 bases each). The germline gives CDR1 SGDLS, CDR2 YYNGEE. Trimming removed 0 bases from V and 0 bases from J, with 14 bases in between. CDR3 length equals 17 residues. The CDR3 DNA sequence: TGTGCCAGCAGCGTAGAAGGGGCCCTAGCTAGCACAGATACGCAGTATTTT. This translates into CASSVEGALASTDTQYF.

This clonotype was found a few times. The gene calls are TRBV10-3 and TRBJ2-5, with TRBD1 identical over 10 bases. J gave up 4 bases and V 4 bases, and 9 bases lay outside the gene matches. Germline values: CDR1 ENHRY, CDR2 SYGVKD. This CDR3 comprises 16 residues. CDR3 region: CAISVYSGTGVETQYF. The CDR3 DNA reads TGTGCCATCAGTGTGTACTCCGGGACAGGGGTAGAGACCCAGTACTTC.